These T cell receptor beta chains were read from a single sample in a study of siplizumab effects on memory and regulatory T cells. Sequenced by immunoSEQ multiplex PCR; TCRdb stores in-frame clones only, minus some. Of 90,000 to 150,000 clones listed, 93% are singletons. Sample: non-Treg CD4+ T cells sorted from blood. These receptors all come from a human donor in good health. The CDR3 runs from the conserved cysteine through the conserved F or W. D genes are given only for firm matches. The listing skips clone size in some rows; elsewhere it reads once, few, many or a size class.

cdr3_length: 14
j_call: TRBJ2-3
clone_size: .
v_call: TRBV7-2
d_call: .
cdr3_aa: CASSLSRRTDTQYF
cdr3_nt: TGTGCCAGCAGCTTATCCCGACGCACAGATACGCAGTATTTT

cdr3_length: 11
j_call: TRBJ1-1
clone_size: few
v_call: TRBV29-1
d_call: .
cdr3_aa: CSALMDTEAFF
cdr3_nt: TGCAGCGCCCTGATGGACACTGAAGCTTTCTTT

cdr3_length: 16
j_call: TRBJ2-2
clone_size: .
v_call: TRBV4-1
d_call: .
cdr3_aa: CASSHKPGHDTGELFF
cdr3_nt: TGCGCCAGCAGCCATAAACCGGGACACGACACCGGGGAGCTGTTTTTT

cdr3_length: 15
j_call: TRBJ2-1
clone_size: .
v_call: TRBV7-2
d_call: .
cdr3_aa: CASSLSRGSYNEQFF
cdr3_nt: TGTGCCAGCAGCTTATCGAGGGGCTCGTACAATGAGCAGTTCTTC

cdr3_length: 11
j_call: TRBJ2-1
clone_size: .
v_call: TRBV2
d_call: .
cdr3_aa: CASSGYNEQFF
cdr3_nt: TGTGCCAGCAGTGGATACAATGAGCAGTTCTTC

cdr3_length: 13
j_call: TRBJ1-5
clone_size: .
v_call: TRBV27
d_call: .
cdr3_aa: CASSHGPPEPQHF
cdr3_nt: TGTGCCAGCAGCCACGGGCCACCCGAGCCCCAGCATTTT

cdr3_length: 14
j_call: TRBJ1-5
clone_size: .
v_call: TRBV2
d_call: .
cdr3_aa: CASSDKTVNQPQHF
cdr3_nt: TGTGCCAGCAGTGATAAAACAGTCAATCAGCCCCAGCATTTT

cdr3_length: 15
j_call: TRBJ1-5
clone_size: .
v_call: TRBV2
d_call: .
cdr3_aa: CASSVNFMGNQPQHF
cdr3_nt: TGTGCCAGCAGTGTAAATTTCATGGGTAATCAGCCCCAGCATTTT

cdr3_length: 15
j_call: TRBJ1-5
clone_size: .
v_call: TRBV18
d_call: .
cdr3_aa: CASSPLSGSNQPQHF
cdr3_nt: TGTGCCAGCTCACCTCTTTCTGGGAGCAATCAGCCCCAGCATTTT

cdr3_length: 16
j_call: TRBJ2-6
clone_size: .
v_call: TRBV11-2
d_call: .
cdr3_aa: CASSLGPASGANVLTF
cdr3_nt: TGTGCCAGCAGCTTAGGGCCGGCCTCTGGGGCCAACGTCCTGACTTTC

cdr3_length: 14
j_call: TRBJ1-3
clone_size: .
v_call: TRBV28
d_call: .
cdr3_aa: CASSTQGTGNTIYF
cdr3_nt: TGTGCCAGCAGTACCCAGGGGACCGGTAACACCATATATTTT

cdr3_length: 17
j_call: TRBJ2-2
clone_size: .
v_call: TRBV19
d_call: .
cdr3_aa: CASSIGRTYKNTGELFF
cdr3_nt: TGTGCCAGTAGTATAGGGCGGACATACAAGAACACCGGGGAGCTGTTTTTT

cdr3_length: 17
j_call: TRBJ1-3
clone_size: .
v_call: TRBV4-1
d_call: .
cdr3_aa: CASSQFEAGANGNTIYF
cdr3_nt: TGCGCCAGCAGCCAATTTGAGGCAGGGGCTAATGGAAACACCATATATTTT

cdr3_length: 16
j_call: TRBJ1-1
clone_size: few
v_call: TRBV7-2
d_call: .
cdr3_aa: CASRLQGTQGNTEAFF
cdr3_nt: TGTGCCAGCAGGTTACAGGGCACGCAAGGGAACACTGAAGCTTTCTTT

cdr3_length: 11
j_call: TRBJ2-7
clone_size: .
v_call: TRBV28
d_call: .
cdr3_aa: CATTDFNEQYF
cdr3_nt: TGTGCCACCACGGACTTTAATGAGCAGTACTTC

cdr3_length: 13
j_call: TRBJ1-2
clone_size: .
v_call: TRBV6-4
d_call: TRBD1
cdr3_aa: CASSPGGSYGYTF
cdr3_nt: TGTGCCAGCAGCCCAGGGGGCAGCTATGGCTACACCTTC

cdr3_length: 16
j_call: TRBJ1-2
clone_size: .
v_call: TRBV6-5
d_call: .
cdr3_aa: CASSYSITQGVNGYTF
cdr3_nt: TGTGCCAGCAGTTACTCGATTACCCAGGGAGTAAATGGCTACACCTTC

cdr3_length: 11
j_call: TRBJ2-1
clone_size: .
v_call: TRBV19
d_call: .
cdr3_aa: CASRRGDEQFF
cdr3_nt: TGTGCCAGTCGGCGGGGAGATGAGCAGTTCTTC

cdr3_length: 16
j_call: TRBJ1-5
clone_size: .
v_call: TRBV7-2
d_call: .
cdr3_aa: CASSSSSAGVNQPQHF
cdr3_nt: TGTGCCAGCAGCAGCTCAAGCGCAGGGGTGAATCAGCCCCAGCATTTT

cdr3_length: 16
j_call: TRBJ2-2
clone_size: few
v_call: TRBV11-1
d_call: TRBD1
cdr3_aa: CASSLYEGAYTGELFF
cdr3_nt: TGTGCCAGCAGCTTATACGAGGGGGCTTACACCGGGGAGCTGTTTTTT

cdr3_length: 14
j_call: TRBJ1-2
clone_size: .
v_call: TRBV19
d_call: TRBD1
cdr3_aa: CASMTGKKDYGYTF
cdr3_nt: TGTGCCAGTATGACAGGGAAAAAGGACTATGGCTACACCTTC

cdr3_length: 13
j_call: TRBJ1-2
clone_size: .
v_call: TRBV5-1
d_call: .
cdr3_aa: CASSLDPAYGYTF
cdr3_nt: TGCGCCAGCAGCTTGGATCCTGCCTATGGCTACACCTTC

cdr3_length: 13
j_call: TRBJ2-5
clone_size: .
v_call: TRBV29-1
d_call: .
cdr3_aa: CSVAPSGEETQYF
cdr3_nt: TGCAGCGTTGCCCCATCAGGGGAAGAGACCCAGTACTTC

cdr3_length: 13
j_call: TRBJ1-6
clone_size: .
v_call: TRBV6-6
d_call: TRBD1
cdr3_aa: CASSLGGRSPLHF
cdr3_nt: TGTGCCAGCAGTTTAGGGGGCCGGTCACCCCTCCACTTT

cdr3_length: 14
j_call: TRBJ2-3
clone_size: .
v_call: TRBV7-2
d_call: .
cdr3_aa: CASSPSVGGDTQYF
cdr3_nt: TGTGCCAGCAGCCCCTCGGTTGGTGGCGATACGCAGTATTTT

cdr3_length: 12
j_call: TRBJ2-1
clone_size: .
v_call: TRBV19
d_call: .
cdr3_aa: CASSLPNNEQFF
cdr3_nt: TGTGCCAGTAGTCTACCGAACAATGAGCAGTTCTTC

cdr3_length: 14
j_call: TRBJ2-7
clone_size: .
v_call: TRBV7-6
d_call: .
cdr3_aa: CASSLEPGTYEQYF
cdr3_nt: TGTGCCAGCAGCTTAGAGCCCGGGACATACGAGCAGTACTTC

cdr3_length: 15
j_call: TRBJ2-5
clone_size: .
v_call: TRBV7-2
d_call: .
cdr3_aa: CASSRGPTAQETQYF
cdr3_nt: TGTGCCAGCAGCCGTGGACCGACCGCCCAAGAGACCCAGTACTTC

cdr3_length: 15
j_call: TRBJ1-5
clone_size: .
v_call: TRBV28
d_call: TRBD1
cdr3_aa: CASSSTGGLGQPQHF
cdr3_nt: TGTGCCAGCAGTTCAACAGGGGGCTTAGGGCAGCCCCAGCATTTT

cdr3_length: 16
j_call: TRBJ2-6
clone_size: once
v_call: TRBV7-3
d_call: .
cdr3_aa: CASSRGPVSGANVLTF
cdr3_nt: TGTGCCAGCAGCAGGGGACCTGTCTCTGGGGCCAACGTCCTGACTTTC

cdr3_length: 13
j_call: TRBJ2-5
clone_size: .
v_call: TRBV11-3
d_call: TRBD2
cdr3_aa: CASSPGGQETQYF
cdr3_nt: TGTGCCAGCAGCCCCGGGGGGCAAGAGACCCAGTACTTC

cdr3_length: 12
j_call: TRBJ1-1
clone_size: .
v_call: TRBV5-6
d_call: .
cdr3_aa: CASSLGGTSAFF
cdr3_nt: TGTGCCAGCAGCTTGGGGGGGACCTCAGCTTTCTTT

cdr3_length: 13
j_call: TRBJ1-5
clone_size: .
v_call: TRBV6-4
d_call: .
cdr3_aa: CASSDSRGQPQHF
cdr3_nt: TGTGCCAGCAGTGACTCTCGGGGCCAGCCCCAGCATTTT